This TCR beta chain was captured by sequencing in a study of beta chain features in type 1 diabetes. Notes on the study in general: TCRB CDR3s from Type 1 diabetes patients were moderately but significantly shorter in all four CD4+ subsets. With patients and controls alike, PCR might favor shorter templates to an equal degree. TCRB repertoires of naive, central memory and Treg cells appeared more similar among patients than among healthy donors.

Turning to this clone: Its antigen is unidentified.

Cells sorted by CD45RO/CCR7/CD25/CD127/CD95/CD27 comprised CD4+ naive, central memory, regulatory and stem cell-like memory cells. Of the isolated RNA, all was reverse transcribed, and so the sequenced material was expressed TCRB transcripts. Measured with immunoSEQ multiplex PCR; TCRdb has only the in-frame clones, and not every one. The table records hundreds of thousands of clones, over 12% of them present only once. With 1 base removed from V and 2 bases from J, the gap between germline ends came to 13 bases. This CDR3 is 15 amino acids long. The germline gives CDR1 GTSNPN, CDR2 SVGIG (reference sequence).

The chain links TRBV30 to TRBJ2-3, with a weak D call TRBD2 (6 bases). The TCR originated in a young man with type 1 diabetes. Source material: naive CD4+ T cells from blood. In DNA, the CDR3 is TGTGCCTGGAGTGCCCTCGGGGGAATCACAGATACGCAGTATTTT. Amino acids: CAWSALGGITDTQYF.